This T cell receptor beta chain was captured in a study of control samples from healthy donors and cancer patients. There are 14 residues in the CDR3. Germline lookup yields CDR1 MGHDK and CDR2 SYGVNS. Trimming took 2 bases from V and 9 from J, leaving 11 bases between them. Using immunoSEQ multiplex PCR, the repertoire was profiled, and TCRdb retains in-frame clones only, with some absent. The sample carries around 68,000 clones, 75% to 90% recorded once. The V gene is TRBV25-1, the J gene TRBJ1-6; D gene ambiguous. The clonotype originates from a woman between 50 and 59 years old with lung cancer. The sequenced material came from PBMCs. In DNA, the CDR3 is TGTGCCAGCAGTGAACGCCGGAACGGTTCACCCCTCCACTTT. Translation gives CASSERRNGSPLHF. Full variable domain (remainder filled in from reference TRBV25-1 and TRBJ1-6): EADIYQTPRYLVIGTGKKITLECSQTMGHDKMYWYQQDPGMELHLIHYSYGVNSTEKGDLSSESTVSRIRTEHFPLTLESARPSHTSQYLCASSERRNGSPLHFGNGTRLTVT.